Sequencing of this T cell receptor (beta chain) was carried out in a study of T cells after yellow fever vaccination. Each CDR3 protein gets one entry after TCRdb re-called the 5' RACE reads with MiXCR. The sample lists approximately 550,000 distinct CDR3 sequences, 15% to 20% seen once, with around an eighth in the top ten. The CDR3 is 15 amino acids. Germline assignment: CDR1 SEHNR and CDR2 FQNEAQ (reference sequence). V was shortened by 5 bases and J by 3 bases, with 15 bases between the two germline ends. The V and J genes are TRBV7-9 and TRBJ2-3, with a weak D call TRBD1 (6 bases). The receptor was derived from a man under 40 who received the YFV17D yellow fever vaccine. This sample comprised PBMCs, obtained 15 days after the yellow fever booster vaccination. CDR3 coding DNA: TGTGCCAGCAGCCCACCACGGGGACATACAGATACGCAGTATTTT. As protein: CASSPPRGHTDTQYF.